The source of this TCR beta chain is a study of tumor and adjacent non-tumor tissue in lung cancer. Study-level findings and limits: Patients with more diverse tumor TCRs had worse survival.

The template was RNA from unsorted bulk tissue. Distant lung tissue was collected more than 3 cm away from the tumor edge. About this clonotype: Antigen unknown. A junction end diverges from the germline sequence, so it may reflect a read error.

TCRbeta libraries were built with three rounds of nested PCR, modified from ARM-PCR. TCRdb analysed the multiplex PCR reads with MiXCR anew, one entry per CDR3 protein. The repertoire holds 100,000 or so distinct CDR3 sequences, with about 60% as singletons. Input material: distant non-tumor lung tissue. The clonotype comes from a man between 25 and 39 years old with non-small cell lung cancer.

DNA of the CDR3: TGTGTCAGCGGAAGCGGGATCTACGAGCAGTACTTC. Residues: CVSGSGIYEQYF. The rearrangement links TRBV28 to TRBJ2-7; 7 bases align to TRBD2. CDR1 is MDHEN, CDR2 SYDVKM, per germline. The CDR3 covers 12 residues.